The TCR beta chain under discussion was sequenced for a study of regulatory T cells in long-lasting Graves disease. Arm-PCR of CDR3 regions with iRepertoire HTBI primers generated TCR beta libraries. Using its own MiXCR run on the multiplex PCR reads, TCRdb lists one record per CDR3 protein. The table shows just over 600,000 distinct CDR3 sequences, with roughly 16% occurring only once. Points from the study as a whole: Gene preferences differed: TRBV28, TRBJ1-2, TRBJ2-5 in persistent cases.

Time point specified: newly diagnosed GD, antithyroid drugs for less than 3 months. Extracted PBMC RNA gave rise to the TCR library. The trim removed 4 bases at V and 8 bases at J, leaving 6 bases unmatched. The CDR3 spans 14 residues. CDR1 and CDR2 from the germline V gene are SGHRS and YFSETQ. This clonotype was found a few times. Its target is unknown. The sample also formed part of further work on T cells in Graves' hyperthyroidism and ophthalmopathy.

This receptor was identified in a woman in her 30s with Graves disease. Sequencing used peripheral blood mononuclear cells (PBMCs), obtained at new diagnosis, from a patient treated with antithyroid drugs. V and J are TRBV5-1 and TRBJ1-2; 12 nucleotides agree with TRBD1. The CDR3 is CASSGGQGAEGYTF. The CDR3 nucleotides read TGCGCCAGCAGCGGGGGACAGGGGGCGGAAGGCTACACCTTC. Full variable domain (missing parts from reference TRBV5-1 and TRBJ1-2): KAGVTQTPRYLIKTRGQQVTLSCSPISGHRSVSWYQQTPGQGLQFLFEYFSETQRNKGNFPGRFSGRQFSNSRSEMNVSTLELGDSALYLCASSGGQGAEGYTFGSGTRLTVV.